The 14 T cell receptor beta chains reported below all come from one sample, sequenced in a study of T cells in Graves' hyperthyroidism and ophthalmopathy. TCR beta CDR3 region amplification was performed from RNA transcripts. The HTBI primer set was used in a first-round RT-PCR of the TCR CDR3. TCRdb itself ran the multiplex PCR reads through MiXCR, one entry per CDR3 protein. The sample has roughly 750,000 distinct CDR3 sequences; about a sixth are singletons. The sample consisted of blood. The receptors here all came from a man younger than 30 with Graves' hyperthyroidism.

The gene calls are TRBV29-1 and TRBJ1-2; the D gene is possibly TRBD1 (6 bases). Germline CDR1 is SQVTM and CDR2 is ANQGSEA. The V gene lost 5 bases and the J gene lost 4 bases, with 14 bases spanning the gap. CDR3 length: 13 amino acids. CDR3 nucleotides: TGCAGCGTTCAGGACAGTGCCACCTATGGCTACACCTTC. Its protein is CSVQDSATYGYTF.

A few counts support this clonotype. The gene calls are TRBV15 and TRBJ1-2; weak D call: TRBD1 (6 bases). This CDR3 spans 17 amino acids. With 3 bases removed from V and 2 bases from J, the gap between germline ends came to 19 bases. Germline loops: CDR1 LNHNV, CDR2 YYDKDF (reference sequence). In DNA, the CDR3 is TGTGCCACCAGCAGGACAGGACACCGGCCGGGGAACTATGGCTACACCTTC. Protein: CATSRTGHRPGNYGYTF.

The chain has TRBV5-1 and TRBJ2-5; 7 bases agree with TRBD1. Germline V CDR1 and CDR2: SGHRS, YFSETQ. The CDR3 has 15 amino acids. V lost 0 bases to trimming and J lost 5 bases; unmatched junction nucleotides: 7. The CDR3 region is CASSLERGRWETQYF. The DNA for the CDR3 is TGCGCCAGCAGCTTGGAAAGGGGGCGATGGGAGACCCAGTACTTC. Based on the CDR3 plus reference TRBV5-1 and TRBJ2-5, the full variable domain is KAGVTQTPRYLIKTRGQQVTLSCSPISGHRSVSWYQQTPGQGLQFLFEYFSETQRNKGNFPGRFSGRQFSNSRSEMNVSTLELGDSALYLCASSLERGRWETQYFGPGTRLLVL.

This clonotype has more than one count but fewer than ten. The chain has TRBV2 and TRBJ2-1; 7 positions agree with TRBD2. The J segment lost 4 bases and the V segment lost 6 bases, leaving 6 bases of the junction unmatched. The CDR3 covers 14 residues. Germline CDR1 reads SNHLY; CDR2 reads FYNNEI. CDR3 in DNA: TGTGCCAGCAGCCCGGGACTACGTTACAATGAGCAGTTCTTC. This encodes CASSPGLRYNEQFF.

This clonotype has at least ten counts. The chain is built from TRBV24-1 and TRBJ1-5; D uncertain. V was cut by 9 bases and J by 7 bases, with 15 bases left in between. This CDR3 comprises 13 residues. Germline-derived CDR1 and CDR2 are KGHDR and SFDVKD. The CDR3 DNA reads TGTGCCACCTCGACGAGTTCGGGACAGCCCCAGCATTTT. Translating gives CATSTSSGQPQHF.

There are many counts of this clonotype. The chain has TRBV2 and TRBJ1-1; TRBD1 matches at 7 bases. Losses at the gene ends were 3 bases for V and 5 bases for J; bases not matched to a gene: 9. The CDR3 is made up of 15 amino acids. The germline V gene has CDR1 SNHLY and CDR2 FYNNEI. The CDR3 sequence: CASSDATGSRTEAFF. The CDR3 region has the DNA TGTGCCAGCAGTGATGCGACAGGGTCCCGGACTGAAGCTTTCTTT.

This clonotype has at least ten counts. The J gene is TRBJ2-7, the V gene TRBV3-1; D assignment may be TRBD1 or TRBD2 (5 bases each). With 6 bases removed from V and 7 bases from J, the gap between germline ends came to 13 bases. The CDR3 consists of 12 residues. Germline V CDR1 and CDR2: LGHDT, YNNKEL (reference sequence). The CDR3 region is CASRKGRREQYF. The CDR3 DNA is TGTGCCAGCAGGAAGGGGCGGAGGGAGCAGTACTTC.

V is TRBV6-1 and J is TRBJ1-1; TRBD1 aligns across 7 bases. V trimming: 6 bases; J trimming: 1 base; junction bases outside the gene matches: 11. CDR3 size: 16 residues. The germline V gene encodes CDR1 MNHNS and CDR2 SASEGT. In DNA form, the CDR3 reads TGTGCCAGCAGACTACTACAGGGGAGCGGGAACACTGAAGCTTTCTTT. Translating it yields CASRLLQGSGNTEAFF.

This chain connects TRBV2 to TRBJ2-1; unclear D gene. Germline V gives CDR1 SNHLY, CDR2 FYNNEI. CDR3 length: 15 residues. Between the trimmed V and J ends, which lost 0 bases and 0 bases, there was a span of 6 bases. CDR3: CASSEAGPSYNEQFF. The CDR3 nucleotides are TGTGCCAGCAGTGAAGCGGGTCCCTCCTACAATGAGCAGTTCTTC.

This clonotype was seen only a few times. J is TRBJ1-1 and V is TRBV11-3; D not certain. The germline V gene has CDR1 SGHNT and CDR2 YENEEA. Trimming left V 1 base short and J 6 bases short, with 12 bases between. The CDR3 covers 14 residues. The CDR3 loop reads CASSLGGVRAEAFF. DNA for the CDR3: TGTGCCAGCAGCTTAGGCGGGGTTAGAGCTGAAGCTTTCTTT.

This chain connects TRBV6-1 to TRBJ2-2, with TRBD2 matching over 11 bases. The V gene end was trimmed by 6 bases and the J gene end by 1 base; junction bases not matched to a gene: 4. CDR1 is MNHNS and CDR2 is SASEGT in the germline V gene. This CDR3 has 16 residues. In DNA, the CDR3 is TGTGCCAGCAGGATCCTAGCGGGAGGGAACACCGGGGAGCTGTTTTTT. Encoded protein: CASRILAGGNTGELFF.

This clonotype was found many times. The rearrangement joins TRBV20-1 to TRBJ2-3; the match to TRBD2 covers 11 bases. Germline CDR1 and CDR2: DFQATT and SNEGSKA (reference sequence). The trim removed 0 bases at V and 3 bases at J, leaving 8 bases unmatched. The CDR3 totals 17 residues. The CDR3 region has the DNA TGCAGTGCTAGAGATCTAGCGCTAGCGGGAGGAACAGATACGCAGTATTTT. This encodes CSARDLALAGGTDTQYF.

The CDR3 DNA follows: TGTGCCAGCAGCTCGTGGGACGTGAACACCGGGGAGCTGTTTTTT. This encodes CASSSWDVNTGELFF. The J gene is TRBJ2-2, the V gene TRBV7-9; D tentatively fits TRBD1 or TRBD2 (5 bases each). V was trimmed by 4 bases and J by 1 base, leaving 10 bases between them. Germline V gene lookup returns CDR1 SEHNR and CDR2 FQNEAQ (reference sequence). CDR3 length equals 15 residues.

The sample holds many counts of this clonotype. This chain's CDR3 is CASSVGTGGTEAFF. The CDR3 DNA reads as TGTGCCAGCAGCGTAGGGACAGGGGGCACTGAAGCTTTCTTT. The chain recombines TRBV9 with TRBJ1-1, with 10 nucleotides matching TRBD1. Germline-derived CDR1 and CDR2 are SGDLS and YYNGEE. Trimming removed 0 bases from V and 4 bases from J; junction bases left unmatched: 0. The CDR3 length is 14 residues.